This T cell receptor (beta chain) was identified during a study of T cells in Graves' hyperthyroidism and ophthalmopathy. Overall study findings and caveats: Most thyroid clonotypes expanded above 0.001 appeared in blood too. From stable hyperthyroidism, ophthalmopathy was separated by a 13 V-J model.

The study left out patients who had uncontrolled infection, other autoimmune disease, pregnancy or lactation. Each diagnosis was grounded in clinical symptoms, serum thyroxine and TRAb, thyroid ultrasound, and orbital computed tomography. There are many counts of this clonotype. Its target is not known. The CDR3 sequence is 12 residues long. Germline values: CDR1 LGHNT, CDR2 FRNRAP. V lost 6 bases to trimming and J lost 6 bases, with 8 bases between them. Amplification of TCR beta CDR3 regions used RNA as the template. HTBI primers were employed in a first-round RT-PCR of the TCR CDR3. TCRdb re-derived calls from the multiplex PCR reads in MiXCR, one entry per CDR3 protein. The sample carries fewer than 750,000 distinct CDR3 sequences, 14% to 15% recorded once.

This sequence joins TRBV12-5 and TRBJ2-2; D is uncertain. The specimen sequenced was blood. This receptor was identified in a middle-aged woman with Graves' ophthalmopathy. The CDR3 spells CASGPQAGELFF. In DNA, the CDR3 is TGTGCTAGTGGCCCCCAGGCCGGGGAGCTGTTTTTT.